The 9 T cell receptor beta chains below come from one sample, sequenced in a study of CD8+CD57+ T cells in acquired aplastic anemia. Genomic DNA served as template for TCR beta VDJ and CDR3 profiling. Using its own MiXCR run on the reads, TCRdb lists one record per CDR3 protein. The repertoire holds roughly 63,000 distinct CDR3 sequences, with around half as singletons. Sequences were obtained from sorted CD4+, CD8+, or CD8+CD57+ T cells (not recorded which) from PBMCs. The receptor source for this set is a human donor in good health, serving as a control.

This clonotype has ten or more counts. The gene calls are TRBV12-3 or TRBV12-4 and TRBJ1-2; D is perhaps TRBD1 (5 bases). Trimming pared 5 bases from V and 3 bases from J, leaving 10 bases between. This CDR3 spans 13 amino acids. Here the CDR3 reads CASSRGPYYGYTF. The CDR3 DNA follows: TGTGCCAGCAGTCGGGGCCCCTACTATGGCTACACCTTC.

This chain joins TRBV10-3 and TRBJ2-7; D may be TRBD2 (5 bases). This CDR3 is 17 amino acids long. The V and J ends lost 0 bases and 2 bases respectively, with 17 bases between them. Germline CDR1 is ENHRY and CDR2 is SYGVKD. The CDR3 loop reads CAISESSGPTSPYEQYF. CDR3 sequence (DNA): TGTGCCATCAGTGAGTCGAGCGGCCCCACAAGTCCCTACGAGCAGTACTTC.

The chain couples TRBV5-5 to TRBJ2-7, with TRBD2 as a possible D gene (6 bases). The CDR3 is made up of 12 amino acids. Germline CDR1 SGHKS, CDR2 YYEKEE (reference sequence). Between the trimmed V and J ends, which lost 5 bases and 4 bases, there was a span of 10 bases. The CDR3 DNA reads TGTGCCAGCAGTCCTGGAGGGTACGAGCAGTACTTC. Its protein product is CASSPGGYEQYF.

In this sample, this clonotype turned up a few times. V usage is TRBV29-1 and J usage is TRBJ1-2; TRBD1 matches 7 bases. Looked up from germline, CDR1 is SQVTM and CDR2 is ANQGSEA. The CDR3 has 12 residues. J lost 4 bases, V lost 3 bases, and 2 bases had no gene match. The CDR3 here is CSVEAGGYGYTF. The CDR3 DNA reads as TGCAGCGTTGAGGCAGGGGGCTATGGCTACACCTTC. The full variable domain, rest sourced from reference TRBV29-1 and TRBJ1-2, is SAVISQKPSRDICQRGTSLTIQCQVDSQVTMMFWYRQQPGQSLTLIATANQGSEATYESGFVIDKFPISRPNLTFSTLTVSNMSPEDSSIYLCSVEAGGYGYTFGSGTRLTVV.

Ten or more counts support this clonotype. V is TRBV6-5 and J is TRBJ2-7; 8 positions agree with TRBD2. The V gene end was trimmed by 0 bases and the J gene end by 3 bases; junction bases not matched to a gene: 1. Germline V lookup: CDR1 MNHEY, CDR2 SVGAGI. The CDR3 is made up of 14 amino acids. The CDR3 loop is CASSYSGTSYEQYF. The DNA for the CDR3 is TGTGCCAGCAGTTACTCGGGGACTAGCTACGAGCAGTACTTC.

The CDR3 sequence is CSCRQYNEQFF. CDR3 bases: TGCAGCTGTCGCCAGTACAATGAGCAGTTCTTC. The chain employs TRBV29-1 and TRBJ2-1, with D unresolved. The germline V gene encodes CDR1 SQVTM and CDR2 ANQGSEA. V lost 8 bases to trimming and J lost 4 bases, with 9 bases between them. CDR3 length: 11 amino acids.

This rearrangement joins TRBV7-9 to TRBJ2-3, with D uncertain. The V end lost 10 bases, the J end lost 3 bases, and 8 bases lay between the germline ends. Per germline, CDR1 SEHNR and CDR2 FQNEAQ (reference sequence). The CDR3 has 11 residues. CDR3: CATSLTDTQYF. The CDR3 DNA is TGTGCCACCAGTCTGACAGATACGCAGTATTTT.

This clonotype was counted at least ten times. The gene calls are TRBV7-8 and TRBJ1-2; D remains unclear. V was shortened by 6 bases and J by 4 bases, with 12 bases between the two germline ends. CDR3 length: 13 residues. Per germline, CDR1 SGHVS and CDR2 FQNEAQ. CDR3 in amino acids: CASSQNGIYGYTF. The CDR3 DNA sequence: TGTGCCAGCAGTCAAAATGGGATCTATGGCTACACCTTC.

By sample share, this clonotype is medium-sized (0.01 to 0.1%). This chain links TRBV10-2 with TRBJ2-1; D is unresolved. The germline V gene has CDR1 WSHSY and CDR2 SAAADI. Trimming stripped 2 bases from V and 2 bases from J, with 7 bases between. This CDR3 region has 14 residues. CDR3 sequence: CASSERNTYNEQFF. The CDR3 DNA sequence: TGCGCCAGCAGTGAGCGGAATACCTACAATGAGCAGTTCTTC.